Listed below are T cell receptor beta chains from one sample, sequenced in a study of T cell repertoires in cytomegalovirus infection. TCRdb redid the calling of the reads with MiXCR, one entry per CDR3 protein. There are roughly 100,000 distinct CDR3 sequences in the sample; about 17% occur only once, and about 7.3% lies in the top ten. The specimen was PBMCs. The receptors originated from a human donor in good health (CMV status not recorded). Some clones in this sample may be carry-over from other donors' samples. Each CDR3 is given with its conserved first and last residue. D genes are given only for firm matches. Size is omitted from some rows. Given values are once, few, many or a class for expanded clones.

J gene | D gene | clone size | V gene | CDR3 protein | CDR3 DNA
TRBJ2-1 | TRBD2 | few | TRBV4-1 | CASSRGREQFF | TGCGCCAGCAGCCGCGGGAGAGAGCAGTTCTTC
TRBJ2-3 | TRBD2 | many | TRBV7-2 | CASSLAGTSGGASPDTQYF | TGTGCCAGCAGCTTAGCGGGGACTAGCGGGGGGGCTTCCCCAGATACGCAGTATTTT
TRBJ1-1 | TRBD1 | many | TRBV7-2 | CASRDRGTTEAFF | TGTGCCAGCAGGGACAGGGGGACAACTGAAGCTTTCTTT
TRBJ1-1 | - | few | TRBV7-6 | CASSLTDLGNTEAFF | TGTGCCAGCAGCTTGACAGATTTGGGAAACACTGAAGCTTTCTTT
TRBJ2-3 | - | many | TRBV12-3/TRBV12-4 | CASSFGADGTDTQYF | TGTGCCAGCAGTTTCGGCGCAGACGGCACAGATACGCAGTATTTT
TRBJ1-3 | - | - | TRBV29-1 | CSATGREGNTIYF | TGCAGCGCTACAGGGAGAGAAGGAAACACCATATATTTT
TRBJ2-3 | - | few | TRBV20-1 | CSARGQGKADTQYF | TGCAGTGCTAGAGGGCAGGGGAAAGCAGATACGCAGTATTTT
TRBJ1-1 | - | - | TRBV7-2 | CASSSLLFGETEAFF | TGTGCCAGCAGCTCGTTACTATTCGGGGAGACTGAAGCTTTCTTT
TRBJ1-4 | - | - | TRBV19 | CASSPGGEGEKLFF | TGTGCCAGTAGCCCCGGGGGTGAAGGAGAAAAACTGTTTTTT
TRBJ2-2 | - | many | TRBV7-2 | CASRLGLAAGELFF | TGTGCCAGCAGGCTTGGGTTGGCTGCCGGGGAGCTGTTTTTT
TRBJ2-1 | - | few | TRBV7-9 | CASSWVRGANEQFF | TGTGCCAGCAGCTGGGTTAGGGGAGCTAATGAGCAGTTCTTC
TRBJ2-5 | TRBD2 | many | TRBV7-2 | CASSLNGGAEETQYF | TGTGCCAGCAGCTTAAACGGGGGGGCCGAGGAGACCCAGTACTTC
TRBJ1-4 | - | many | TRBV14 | CASSLYSARLSTNEKLFF | TGTGCCAGCAGCCTATACTCTGCCAGGCTATCAACTAATGAAAAACTGTTTTTT
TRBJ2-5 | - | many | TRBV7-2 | CASSLAGRETQYF | TGTGCCAGCAGCTTGGCGGGGCGGGAGACCCAGTACTTC
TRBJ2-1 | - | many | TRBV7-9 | CASSLDGPVSVVEQFF | TGTGCCAGCAGCTTAGACGGTCCCGTAAGTGTGGTTGAGCAGTTCTTC
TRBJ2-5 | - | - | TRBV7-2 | CASSLTAIGETQYF | TGTGCCAGCAGCTTAACGGCTATAGGAGAGACCCAGTACTTC
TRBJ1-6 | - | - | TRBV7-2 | CASSLEWAPGRPLHF | TGTGCCAGCAGCTTAGAGTGGGCGCCAGGGAGACCCCTCCACTTT
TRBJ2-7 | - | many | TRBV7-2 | CASSLGTAFLRYYEQYF | TGTGCCAGCAGCTTAGGGACAGCCTTCCTCCGCTACTACGAGCAGTACTTC
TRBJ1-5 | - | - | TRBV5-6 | CASSLQGTQPQHF | TGTGCCAGCAGCTTGCAGGGGACTCAGCCCCAGCATTTT
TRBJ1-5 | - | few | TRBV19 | CASRDRNQPQHF | TGTGCCAGCCGGGACCGAAATCAGCCCCAGCATTTT
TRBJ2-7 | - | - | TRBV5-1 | CASSTDTGTYEQYF | TGCGCCAGCAGCACAGATACAGGGACCTACGAGCAGTACTTC
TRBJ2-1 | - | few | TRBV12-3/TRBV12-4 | CASSTVFSSYNEQFF | TGTGCCAGCAGTACAGTGTTTAGCTCCTACAATGAGCAGTTCTTC
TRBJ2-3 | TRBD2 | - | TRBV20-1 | CSARDLQRGVDTQYF | TGCAGTGCTAGAGATTTACAGCGGGGGGTGGATACGCAGTATTTT
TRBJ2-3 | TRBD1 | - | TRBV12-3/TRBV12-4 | CASKYRGFWFADTQYF | TGTGCCAGCAAATACAGGGGGTTTTGGTTCGCAGATACGCAGTATTTT
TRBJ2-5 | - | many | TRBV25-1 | CASTPQTGAGPGETQYF | TGTGCCAGCACCCCCCAGACCGGGGCAGGGCCTGGAGAGACCCAGTACTTC
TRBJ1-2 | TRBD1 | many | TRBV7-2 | CASSSGGFYGYTF | TGTGCCAGCAGCTCAGGGGGCTTTTATGGCTACACCTTC
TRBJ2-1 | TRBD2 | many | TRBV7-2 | CASRRGGGAGNEQFF | TGTGCCAGCCGAAGAGGCGGGGGGGCGGGCAATGAGCAGTTCTTC
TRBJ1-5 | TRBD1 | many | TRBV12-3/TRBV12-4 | CASTRGQINQPQHF | TGTGCCAGCACCCGGGGACAGATAAATCAGCCCCAGCATTTT
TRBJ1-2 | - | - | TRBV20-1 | CSGSDLNYGYTF | TGCAGTGGCTCGGACCTCAACTATGGCTACACCTTC